This TCR beta chain was recovered during a study of blood T cell repertoires in COVID-19. On the study more broadly: Researchers got acute and convalescent COVID-19 samples from the United States, Italy and Spain. PBMCs, B-cell-depleted T cells, or T cells provided the cDNA or gDNA that made up the material.

Authors' analysis steps: Reference gene primer amplification in the assay estimated nucleated cell counts. Clones were read by immunoSEQ multiplex PCR, and TCRdb kept only the in-frame ones, dropping some. Clonal size and the V and J genes are those of that table, whereas D and trimming came from the DNA. The table records 110,000 to 150,000 clones, around 82% of them present only once. The ends lost 2 bases at V and 3 bases at J; junction bases unmatched: 6. The germline gives CDR1 LGHNA, CDR2 YNFKEQ. This CDR3 has 15 residues. The sequenced sample consisted of peripheral blood. The TCR was taken from a man aged 60-69 years with acute or convalescent COVID-19. The rearrangement links TRBV4-2 to TRBJ2-7, with 8 nucleotides matching TRBD1. The CDR3 region is CASSQPDRDLYEQYF. CDR3 bases: TGTGCCAGCAGCCAACCGGACAGGGACCTCTACGAGCAGTACTTC.